The entry below describes one TCR beta chain. Antigen unknown. These data originate in a study of CD8+CD57+ T cells in acquired aplastic anemia. Overall study: The sorted CD4+ and CD8+ cells yielded an average approximately 3.3 ug of DNA. For CD4+ cells, healthy donors had an average of approximately 11 million reads. General study results and limits: Significance was not reached for CD8+ Simpson's diversity between patients and controls. Common to patients and controls were twenty-nine CD8+ CDR3 sequences.

CDR3 and TCR beta VDJ profiling relied on a genomic DNA template. TCRdb ran MiXCR on the reads and lists one entry per CDR3 protein. The data hold about 210,000 distinct CDR3 sequences, with under 65% observed a single time. Trimming left V 0 bases short and J 5 bases short, with 13 bases between. The CDR3 covers 15 residues. Germline assignment: CDR1 SEHNR and CDR2 FQNEAQ (reference sequence). The clonotype originates from a human donor in good health. The V and J genes are TRBV7-9 and TRBJ2-5; TRBD1 or TRBD2 may be the D gene (5 bases each). The sequencing sample was made of sorted CD4+, CD8+, or CD8+CD57+ T cells (not recorded which) from PBMCs. The CDR3 loop is CASSLACRGPETQYF. The CDR3 region has the DNA TGTGCCAGCAGCTTAGCGTGTCGGGGACCGGAGACCCAGTACTTC.